This is a list of T cell receptor beta chains from one sample in a study of response to subunit inactivated influenza vaccine. TCRdb reprocessed the RT-PCR reads with MiXCR, giving one entry per CDR3 protein. Of 400,000 to 650,000 distinct CDR3 sequences listed, more than 7% are singletons. The material was PBMCs from blood, obtained roughly 24 months after vaccination. The receptors here all came from a man aged 45 to 75 who received an inactivated influenza vaccine. CDR3s include the opening cysteine and the closing phenylalanine or tryptophan. The order of the fields is J gene, D gene, clone size, V gene, CDR3 protein, CDR3 DNA. D genes are given only for firm matches. Some rows have no size entry. The others give once, few or many, or a class for an expanded clone.

J: TRBJ1-1
D: TRBD1
size: .
V: TRBV5-1
CDR3: CASSLGGYKRTGEAFF
DNA: TGCGCCAGCAGCTTGGGGGGGTATAAACGGACAGGTGAAGCTTTCTTT

J: TRBJ2-2
D: TRBD1
size: few
V: TRBV20-1
CDR3: CGTRDSRNTGELFF
DNA: TGCGGCACCCGGGACAGCCGGAACACCGGGGAGCTGTTTTTT

J: TRBJ1-2
D: .
size: many
V: TRBV4-1
CDR3: CASSQDMSYGYTF
DNA: TGCGCCAGCAGCCAGGACATGAGCTATGGCTACACCTTC

J: TRBJ2-7
D: .
size: .
V: TRBV5-1
CDR3: CASSRESGTGTYEQYF
DNA: TGCGCCAGCAGCAGGGAATCCGGGACTGGAACCTACGAGCAGTACTTC

J: TRBJ1-1
D: .
size: .
V: TRBV27
CDR3: CASSLWGSPNTEAFF
DNA: TGTGCCAGCAGTTTATGGGGGAGCCCCAACACTGAAGCTTTCTTT

J: TRBJ2-5
D: .
size: many
V: TRBV7-2
CDR3: CASSYRDTETQYF
DNA: TGTGCCAGCAGTTACAGGGATACGGAGACCCAGTACTTC

J: TRBJ1-2
D: .
size: few
V: TRBV18
CDR3: CASSPQHREVYGYTF
DNA: TGTGCCAGCTCACCACAGCACAGGGAGGTCTATGGCTACACCTTC

J: TRBJ2-5
D: .
size: .
V: TRBV2
CDR3: CASKIGGRETQYF
DNA: TGTGCCAGCAAGATTGGGGGGCGAGAGACCCAGTACTTC

J: TRBJ2-1
D: .
size: few
V: TRBV11-2
CDR3: CASSLDPRRNEQFF
DNA: TGTGCCAGCAGCTTAGATCCGCGGAGGAATGAGCAGTTCTTC

J: TRBJ2-7
D: TRBD2
size: .
V: TRBV20-1
CDR3: CSAGTSGGFSYEQYF
DNA: TGCAGTGCCGGGACTAGCGGGGGATTCTCCTACGAGCAGTACTTC